Following are 19 T cell receptor beta chains from one sample sequenced in a study of T-cell memory formation after mild COVID-19. TCRdb re-called the 5' RACE reads with MiXCR, one entry per CDR3 protein. The sample yields 250,000 to 350,000 distinct CDR3 sequences, about 16% seen once. The sample consisted of PBMCs or a T cell subset sorted from them (not recorded which). These receptors were taken from a man aged 18 to 29 who had mild COVID-19 (a few samples of this study predate the infection). Cell type and time point are not known.

The gene calls are TRBV20-1 and TRBJ2-1; D is undetermined. CDR1 and CDR2 (germline): DFQATT, SNEGSKA (reference sequence). The CDR3 is 11 residues long. V was trimmed by 2 bases and J by 8 bases, leaving 7 bases between them. CDR3 amino acids: CSARQDHEQFF. DNA of the CDR3: TGCAGTGCTAGACAGGACCATGAGCAGTTCTTC.

This clonotype has a handful of counts. The chain joins TRBV30 to TRBJ2-6, with TRBD1 matching 10 bases. With 5 bases clipped from V and 0 bases from J, the junction kept 1 base outside the gene matches. Germline CDR1 is GTSNPN and CDR2 is SVGIG (reference sequence). The CDR3 is 15 amino acids. DNA for the CDR3: TGTGCCTGGGGACAGGGGGGCTCTGGGGCCAACGTCCTGACTTTC. The encoded protein is CAWGQGGSGANVLTF.

The sample holds a few counts of this clonotype. This chain joins TRBV7-8 and TRBJ2-3; D gene unclear. Germline-derived CDR1 and CDR2 are SGHVS and FQNEAQ. The germline V and J ends were trimmed by 2 bases and 0 bases, with 6 bases remaining between them. This CDR3 contains 14 residues. The CDR3 coding sequence is TGTGCCAGCAGCTTACTACCTAGCACAGATACGCAGTATTTT. The encoded protein is CASSLLPSTDTQYF.

This clonotype has only a few counts. This CDR3 is CATQPQGADTQYF. The DNA of the CDR3 is TGTGCCACCCAGCCCCAGGGAGCAGATACGCAGTATTTT. The V gene is TRBV27, the J gene TRBJ2-3, with D perhaps given as TRBD1 or TRBD2 (5 bases each). The germline V and J ends were trimmed by 10 bases and 4 bases, with 15 bases remaining between them. The CDR3 runs 13 residues. The germline CDR1 and CDR2 sequences are MNHEY and SMNVEV (reference sequence).

This sequence joins TRBV7-2 and TRBJ2-3, with 12 bases identical to TRBD2. Germline CDR1 SGHTA, CDR2 FQGNSA. Trimming at V came to 2 bases and at J to 8 bases, leaving 8 bases not matched to a gene. The CDR3 runs 16 residues. DNA of the CDR3: TGTGCCAGCAGCTTAATGACTAGCGGGGGCTGGGGTACGCAGTATTTT. Its translation: CASSLMTSGGWGTQYF.

This rearrangement joins TRBV7-2 to TRBJ1-1; no firm D call. Trimming cost V 2 bases and J 7 bases, with 14 bases left between them. This CDR3 has 14 amino acids. Per germline, CDR1 SGHTA and CDR2 FQGNSA. CDR3 loop: CASSLTQGDSEAFF. The DNA of the CDR3 is TGTGCCAGCAGCTTAACACAAGGTGATAGTGAAGCTTTCTTT.

The rearrangement uses TRBV20-1 and TRBJ2-1; the match to TRBD2 covers 8 bases. The CDR3 is made up of 17 amino acids. J was trimmed by 1 base and V by 6 bases; bases with no gene match: 14. Germline CDR1 is DFQATT and CDR2 is SNEGSKA (reference sequence). In DNA form, the CDR3 reads TGCAGTGCCCGGCGGCGGCGGGGGGCGATTTCCTACAATGAGCAGTTCTTC. Translated: CSARRRRGAISYNEQFF.

This chain links TRBV5-1 with TRBJ1-1; D call uncertain. Germline CDR1 is SGHRS and CDR2 is YFSETQ. V was pared by 2 bases and J by 3 bases, with 8 bases between. This CDR3 spans 13 amino acids. DNA of the CDR3: TGCGCCAGCAGCTTAGCAGCAGACACTGAAGCTTTCTTT. Translated, it gives CASSLAADTEAFF.

This clonotype turned up a few times. The rearrangement joins TRBV5-1 to TRBJ2-7; perhaps D is TRBD1 or TRBD2 (5 bases each). The V end was cut by 4 bases, the J end by 2 bases, with 10 bases between. CDR1 SGHRS and CDR2 YFSETQ come from the germline V gene. This CDR3 has 13 amino acids. The chain's CDR3 is CASSRDRTYEQYF. The CDR3 DNA follows: TGCGCCAGCAGCCGGGACCGCACCTACGAGCAGTACTTC.

This chain links TRBV12-5 with TRBJ1-1; TRBD1 agrees at 7 bases. CDR3 size: 18 residues. The germline V gene has CDR1 LGHNT and CDR2 FRNRAP. The V gene end was trimmed by 1 base and the J gene end by 0 bases; junction bases not matched to a gene: 11. The CDR3 sequence: CASGLGTDRVIMNTEAFF. The DNA for the CDR3 is TGTGCTAGTGGTTTGGGGACCGACAGGGTAATCATGAACACTGAAGCTTTCTTT.

In its sample, this clonotype was seen a few times. This chain connects TRBV15 to TRBJ1-6, with unresolved D. This CDR3 is built from 14 residues. CDR1 is LNHNV and CDR2 is YYDKDF in the germline V gene (reference sequence). Trimming pared 4 bases from V and 10 bases from J, leaving 14 bases between. The CDR3 DNA reads as TGTGCCACCAGCATAGGAGCTACCGGCTCACCCCTCCACTTT. The encoded protein is CATSIGATGSPLHF.

The rearrangement links TRBV11-2 to TRBJ1-1, with TRBD1 matching over 7 bases. CDR1 SGHAT and CDR2 FQNNGV come from the germline V gene. Trimming cost V 2 bases and J 0 bases; bases outside gene matches: 12. This CDR3 has 18 amino acids. The CDR3, as DNA: TGTGCCAGCAGCTTATACCAGGAGGGGGCCGAACTGAACACTGAAGCTTTCTTT. Its protein is CASSLYQEGAELNTEAFF.

This rearrangement joins TRBV12-3 or TRBV12-4 to TRBJ2-1; 7 bases fit TRBD1. V shed 3 bases, J shed 5 bases, and the junction held 4 bases outside the gene matches. CDR3 length: 14 amino acids. The CDR3 DNA reads as TGTGCCAGCAGTTTCGGGACAGAGAACAATGAGCAGTTCTTC. Protein: CASSFGTENNEQFF.

The chain links TRBV9 to TRBJ1-6; no definite D call. This CDR3 comprises 18 residues. Germline V gene sequence: CDR1 SGDLS, CDR2 YYNGEE. The V end lost 0 bases, the J end lost 0 bases, and 13 bases lay between the germline ends. The CDR3 spells CASSVGGSPSSYNSPLHF. The DNA of the CDR3 is TGTGCCAGCAGCGTAGGCGGCAGTCCCAGCTCCTATAATTCACCCCTCCACTTT. Filled out from reference TRBV9 and TRBJ1-6, the complete variable domain reads DSGVTQTPKHLITATGQRVTLRCSPRSGDLSVYWYQQSLDQGLQFLIQYYNGEERAKGNILERFSAQQFPDLHSELNLSSLELGDSALYFCASSVGGSPSSYNSPLHFGNGTRLTVT.

The V and J genes are TRBV20-1 and TRBJ2-5; D remains ambiguous. The length of the CDR3 is 10 residues. Trimming took 3 bases from V and 2 from J, leaving 1 base between them. Looked up from germline, CDR1 is DFQATT and CDR2 is SNEGSKA (reference sequence). The CDR3 DNA sequence: TGCAGTGCTAGGCAAGAGACCCAGTACTTC. It codes for CSARQETQYF.

This clonotype occurred a few times. This chain joins TRBV4-3 and TRBJ2-1; D call uncertain. Germline CDR1 LGHNA, CDR2 YSLEER. V lost 0 bases and J lost 7, with 10 bases in between. The CDR3 totals 14 residues. CDR3 amino acids: CASSQEPYGNEQFF. CDR3 DNA sequence: TGCGCCAGCAGCCAAGAACCTTATGGGAATGAGCAGTTCTTC.

Note on this clonotype: A much larger clone is a single base away; this may be a read error. V and J are TRBV5-1 and TRBJ2-1; D unclear. CDR1 is SGHRS and CDR2 is YFSETQ in the germline V gene. The CDR3 consists of 14 residues. Here the CDR3 reads CSSSLARRHNEQFF. DNA of the CDR3: TGCTCCAGCAGCTTGGCGAGACGTCATAATGAGCAGTTCTTC.

J is TRBJ2-1 and V is TRBV6-2 or TRBV6-3, with TRBD2 identical over 10 bases. This CDR3 has 16 residues. Looked up from germline, CDR1 is MNHEY and CDR2 is SVGEGT. With 5 bases clipped from V and 8 bases from J, the junction kept 12 bases outside the gene matches. The CDR3 loop reads CASSRIAGGSRDEQFF. The CDR3 DNA sequence: TGTGCCAGCAGTAGGATAGCGGGGGGCTCTCGCGATGAGCAGTTCTTC.

The DNA for the CDR3 is TGCGCCAGCAGCTTAGGGGGTCTAAATGAGCAGTTCTTC. Protein product: CASSLGGLNEQFF. The chain combines TRBV5-1 with TRBJ2-1; D might be TRBD1 (6 bases). Germline V lookup: CDR1 SGHRS, CDR2 YFSETQ. Trimming took 2 bases from V and 7 from J, leaving 10 bases between them. The CDR3 contains 13 residues.